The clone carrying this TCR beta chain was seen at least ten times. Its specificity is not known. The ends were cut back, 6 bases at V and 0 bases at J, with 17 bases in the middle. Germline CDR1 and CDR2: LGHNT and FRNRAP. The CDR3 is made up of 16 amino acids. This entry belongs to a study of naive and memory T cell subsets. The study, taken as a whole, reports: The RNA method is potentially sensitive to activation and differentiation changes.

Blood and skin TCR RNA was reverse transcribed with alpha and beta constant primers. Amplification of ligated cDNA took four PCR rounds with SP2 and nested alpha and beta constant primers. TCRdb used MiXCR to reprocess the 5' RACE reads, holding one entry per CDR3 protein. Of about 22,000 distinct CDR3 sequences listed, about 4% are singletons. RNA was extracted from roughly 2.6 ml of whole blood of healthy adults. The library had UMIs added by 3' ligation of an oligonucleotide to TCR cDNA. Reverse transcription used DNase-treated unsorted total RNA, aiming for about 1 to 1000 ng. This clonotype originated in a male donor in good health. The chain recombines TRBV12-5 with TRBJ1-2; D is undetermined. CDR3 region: CASGTTSEGPNYGYTF. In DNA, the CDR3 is TGTGCTAGTGGAACGACGTCAGAAGGTCCTAACTATGGCTACACCTTC.